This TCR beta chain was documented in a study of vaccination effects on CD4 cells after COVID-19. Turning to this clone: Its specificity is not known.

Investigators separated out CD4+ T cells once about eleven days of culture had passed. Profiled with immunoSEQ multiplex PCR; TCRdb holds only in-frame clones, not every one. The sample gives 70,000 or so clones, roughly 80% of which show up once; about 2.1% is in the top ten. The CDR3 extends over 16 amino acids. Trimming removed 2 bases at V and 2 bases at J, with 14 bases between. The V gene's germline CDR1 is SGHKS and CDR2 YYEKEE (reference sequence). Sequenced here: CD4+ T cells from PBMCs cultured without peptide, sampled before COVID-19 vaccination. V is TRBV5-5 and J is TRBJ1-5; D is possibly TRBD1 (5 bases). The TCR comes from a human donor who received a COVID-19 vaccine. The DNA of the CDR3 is TGTGCCAGCAGCTTCTTTATTGGGGGGGGCAATCAGCCCCAGCATTTT. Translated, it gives CASSFFIGGGNQPQHF.